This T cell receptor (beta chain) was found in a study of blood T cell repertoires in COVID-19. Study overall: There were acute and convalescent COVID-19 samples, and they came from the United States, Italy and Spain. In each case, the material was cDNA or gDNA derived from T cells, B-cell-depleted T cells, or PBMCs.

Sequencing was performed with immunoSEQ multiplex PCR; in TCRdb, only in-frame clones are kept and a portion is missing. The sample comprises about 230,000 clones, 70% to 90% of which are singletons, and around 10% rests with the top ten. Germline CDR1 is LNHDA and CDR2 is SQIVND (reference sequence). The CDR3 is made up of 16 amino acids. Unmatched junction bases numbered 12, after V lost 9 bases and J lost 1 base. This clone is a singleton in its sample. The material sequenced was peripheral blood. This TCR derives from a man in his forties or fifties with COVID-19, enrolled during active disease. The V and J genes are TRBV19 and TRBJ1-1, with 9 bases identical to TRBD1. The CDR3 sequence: CASQAIVTGGNTEAFF. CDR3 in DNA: TGTGCCAGCCAAGCAATTGTGACAGGGGGGAACACTGAAGCTTTCTTT.